This T cell receptor (beta chain) was observed in a study of control samples from healthy donors and cancer patients. Generated by immunoSEQ multiplex PCR, the TCRdb table keeps only in-frame clones and is missing some. The sample contains a few hundred thousand clones, approximately 92% of which appear only once. Germline V lookup: CDR1 MGHDK, CDR2 SYGVNS. V lost 0 bases to trimming and J lost 1 base, with 9 bases between them. This CDR3 has 15 residues. V gene TRBV25-1 combines with J gene TRBJ1-1; the D is unclear. The sequence was obtained from a man aged 35 to 55 with head and neck cancer. The specimen sequenced was PBMCs. CDR3 in DNA: TGTGCCAGCAGTGAATATCCCCCCGGGAACACTGAAGCTTTCTTT. Protein sequence: CASSEYPPGNTEAFF.